In its sample, the clone carrying this T cell receptor (beta chain) was seen many times. Its antigen is still unknown. TCRdb re-derived calls from the reads in MiXCR, one entry per CDR3 protein. The sample gives 480,000 or so distinct CDR3 sequences, roughly 10% of which show up once; roughly 10% is in the top ten. The data were obtained in a study of T cell repertoires in cytomegalovirus infection. Points from the study as a whole: Predominance within the ex vivo response was attributable to HLA-C-restricted CMV-specific TCR beta clonotypes.

The sequenced sample was PBMCs. The TCR comes from a human donor in good health (CMV status not recorded). Some clones in this sample may be carry-over from other donors' samples.

CDR3 DNA: TGTGCCAGCAGTCCCCGGACATACCTTGGCCACGGGGAGCTGTTTTTT. It codes for CASSPRTYLGHGELFF. The chain recombines TRBV28 with TRBJ2-2; D is perhaps TRBD1 (5 bases). There are 16 residues in the CDR3. The germline CDR1 and CDR2 sequences are MDHEN and SYDVKM. Trimming removed 5 bases at V and 7 bases at J, with 20 bases between.